Following are 2 T cell receptor beta chains from one sample sequenced in a study of Graves' ophthalmopathy and Graves' hyperthyroidism. The sequenced template was RNA, covering the TCR beta CDR3 region. HTBI primers were employed in first-round RT-PCR, then a second-round multiplex PCR followed. TCRdb independently ran MiXCR on the multiplex PCR reads; one entry per CDR3 protein. The data hold a few hundred thousand distinct CDR3 sequences, with 35% to 40% observed a single time. The sequenced sample consisted of peripheral blood or thyroid tissue (not recorded which). These receptors were collected from an adult man with Graves' hyperthyroidism.

The V and J genes are TRBV12-3 or TRBV12-4 and TRBJ2-3; 11 nucleotides agree with TRBD2. The length of the CDR3 is 16 residues. Trimming at V came to 5 bases and at J to 0 bases, leaving 4 bases not matched to a gene. CDR3 bases: TGTGCCAGCAGTGCTCGACTAGCGGGGAGCACAGATACGCAGTATTTT. Amino acids: CASSARLAGSTDTQYF.

This clonotype was recorded at least ten times. The chain recombines TRBV15 with TRBJ1-2; 9 positions agree with TRBD1. The CDR3 runs to 20 residues. Trimming took 2 bases from V and 4 from J; bases not matched to a gene: 20. CDR1 and CDR2 from the germline V gene are LNHNV and YYDKDF (reference sequence). Here the CDR3 DNA reads TGTGCCACCAGCAGATCTGATTGGGGTGGCGGACAGGGGCCTGCCTATGGCTACACCTTC. Translating gives CATSRSDWGGGQGPAYGYTF.